This section outlines one T cell receptor beta chain sequence together with its context. The data derive from a study of blood T cell repertoires in COVID-19. CDR3 length: 13 amino acids. CDR1 is SGHTA, CDR2 FQGNSA, per germline. The V gene lost 1 base and the J gene lost 7 bases, with 9 bases spanning the gap. Profiling relied on immunoSEQ multiplex PCR, and the TCRdb table lists in-frame clones only, not all of them. Among some 300,000 clones listed, roughly 89% were seen once. The V gene is TRBV7-2, the J gene TRBJ2-3; D not certain. The sequencing input was PBMCs or T cells enriched from blood (not recorded which). This receptor was taken from a woman in her 30s who had recovered from COVID-19. DNA for the CDR3: TGTGCCAGCAGCTTAGTGCCCGCTAATACGCAGTATTTT. Its protein is CASSLVPANTQYF.